Following are 7 T cell receptor beta chains from one sample sequenced in a study of OX40 agonist ivuxolimab in advanced cancers. Generated by immunoSEQ multiplex PCR, the TCRdb table keeps only in-frame clones and is missing some. The sample lists about 49,000 clones; approximately 80% were seen once. The specimen was CD4+ or CD8+ T cells sorted from blood, collected in a trial of the OX40 agonist ivuxolimab. The source of these receptors is an adult with an advanced solid tumor such as melanoma, head and neck, liver or kidney cancer.

This clone was found a few times. V is TRBV9 and J is TRBJ2-7, with 10 bases aligning to TRBD2. CDR3 length equals 15 residues. Trimming removed 0 bases from V and 7 bases from J; junction bases left unmatched: 7. Germline V gene lookup returns CDR1 SGDLS and CDR2 YYNGEE. CDR3 loop: CASSVGAGGPDEQYF. DNA for the CDR3: TGTGCCAGCAGCGTAGGAGCGGGAGGGCCCGATGAGCAGTACTTC.

This chain connects TRBV9 to TRBJ2-3; 7 bases are shared with TRBD1. Germline V gene lookup returns CDR1 SGDLS and CDR2 YYNGEE. V shed 3 bases and J 2 bases; nucleotides not matched to a gene: 9. The CDR3 is 16 amino acids. The CDR3 DNA reads as TGTGCCAGCAGCGCTGCTCCGGGACAGAACACAGATACGCAGTATTTT. Translating gives CASSAAPGQNTDTQYF.

The gene calls are TRBV7-2 and TRBJ1-1; the match to TRBD1 covers 8 bases. The CDR3 length is 19 residues. Per the germline V gene, CDR1 is SGHTA and CDR2 is FQGNSA. Trimming removed 0 bases from V and 2 bases from J; junction bases left unmatched: 14. CDR3 nucleotides: TGTGCCAGCAGCTTAGCGCTTTTACAGGGGGTTACTAGAAACACTGAAGCTTTCTTT. Protein: CASSLALLQGVTRNTEAFF.

V gene TRBV19 combines with J gene TRBJ1-2, with unresolved D. Germline V gene lookup returns CDR1 LNHDA and CDR2 SQIVND (reference sequence). Trimming stripped 1 base from V and 2 bases from J, with 11 bases between. This CDR3 region has 15 residues. For the CDR3, the DNA is TGTGCCAGTAGTATAGCCAGACGGGTAAACTATGGCTACACCTTC. Protein: CASSIARRVNYGYTF.

In DNA form, the CDR3 reads TGTGCCAGCAGCTTTGGGACTAGCGGTATCTCCGAGCAGTACTTC. As protein: CASSFGTSGISEQYF. The chain carries TRBV5-4 and TRBJ2-7; 11 bases are shared with TRBD2. This CDR3 has 15 residues. Unmatched junction bases numbered 7, after V lost 2 bases and J lost 6 bases. Germline V CDR1 and CDR2: SGHNT, YYREEE (reference sequence).

This clone was seen once. This chain uses TRBV6-1 with TRBJ2-1, with D perhaps assigned TRBD1 or TRBD2 (7 bases each). The CDR3 has 16 amino acids. CDR1 is MNHNS, CDR2 SASEGT, per germline. The V end was cut by 1 base, the J end by 6 bases, with 16 bases between. The CDR3 protein is CASSEDRGGFGNEQFF. CDR3 DNA: TGTGCCAGCAGTGAAGACAGGGGAGGGTTTGGCAATGAGCAGTTCTTC.

V and J are TRBV28 and TRBJ2-7, with 7 bases that match TRBD1. The germline V gene has CDR1 MDHEN and CDR2 SYDVKM. The CDR3 contains 14 residues. V lost 6 bases and J lost 0; bases outside the gene matches: 5. The CDR3 protein is CASRTQGSSYEQYF. CDR3 DNA: TGTGCCAGCAGAACACAGGGGAGCTCCTACGAGCAGTACTTC.